A selection of T cell receptor beta chains follows, all from one sample in a study of CD8+CD57+ T cells in acquired aplastic anemia. From the reads, TCRdb called clonotypes with MiXCR, one entry per CDR3 protein. This sample has about 180,000 distinct CDR3 sequences, with approximately 48% found just once. Source material: sorted CD4+, CD8+, or CD8+CD57+ T cells (not recorded which) from PBMCs. These receptors all stem from a human donor with aplastic anemia. The CDR3 runs from the conserved cysteine through the conserved F or W. The D gene is left open where the match is weak. Only part of the rows carry a size: once, few, many, or a class if the clone is expanded.

D	J	size	V	DNA	CDR3
-	TRBJ2-7	-	TRBV29-1	TGCAGCGTCCTAACGGGGTACGAGCAGTACTTC	CSVLTGYEQYF
TRBD2	TRBJ2-7	-	TRBV15	TGTGCCAGCAGTGAAGCGGGGGGCCAGTACGAGCAGTACTTC	CASSEAGGQYEQYF
TRBD2	TRBJ2-7	-	TRBV24-1	TGTGCCACCAGTGATAATCTAGCGGGGGGTAGGGAGCAGTACTTC	CATSDNLAGGREQYF
-	TRBJ1-2	many	TRBV5-1	TGCGCCAGCAGCCTCAATACCAGGGAAGGCTACACCTTC	CASSLNTREGYTF
-	TRBJ1-4	few	TRBV28	TGTGCCAGCAGTTTATTAGACGAAAAACTGTTTTTT	CASSLLDEKLFF
-	TRBJ2-7	many	TRBV30	TGTGCCTGGAGTGACCGGTCCGGACCACCCTACGAGCAGTACTTC	CAWSDRSGPPYEQYF
-	TRBJ2-7	-	TRBV28	TGTGCCAGCAGCCGACAGCCTCAGATCTACGAGCGGTACTTC	CASSRQPQIYERYF
-	TRBJ1-2	-	TRBV9	TGTGCCAGCAGCGGCGCTTGGGGCTACACCTTC	CASSGAWGYTF
-	TRBJ2-5	-	TRBV5-6	TGTGCCAGCAGCTTGGCCCAGAAGACCCAGTACTTC	CASSLAQKTQYF
-	TRBJ1-6	few	TRBV2	TGTGCCAGCAGTGAGCTTGGCACATTTAAGGATTCACCCCTCCACTTT	CASSELGTFKDSPLHF
-	TRBJ2-7	few	TRBV29-1	TGCAGCGTTATTCGGGCAGGCTACGAGCAGTACTTC	CSVIRAGYEQYF
TRBD2	TRBJ2-5	many	TRBV20-1	TGCAGTGCTCTACCTGGACTAGCGGGGGCCCAGGAGACCCAGTACTTC	CSALPGLAGAQETQYF
TRBD1	TRBJ1-2	few	TRBV19	TGTGCCAGTAGTATACAGGGGGCTCAAAGCTATGGCTGCACCTTC	CASSIQGAQSYGCTF
TRBD2	TRBJ2-3	-	TRBV2	TGTGCCAGCATGGGACTAGCATTGAAAATCACAGATACGCAGTATTTT	CASMGLALKITDTQYF
TRBD1	TRBJ2-7	-	TRBV10-3	TGTGCCATCAGTGCTGACAGGGGGCCTTACGAGCAGTACTTC	CAISADRGPYEQYF
TRBD2	TRBJ2-7	many	TRBV6-5	TGTGCCAGCAGTTACCCTAAGGTTGGAGGGGAGGGCGAGCAGTACTTC	CASSYPKVGGEGEQYF
-	TRBJ2-5	-	TRBV7-3	TGTGCCAGCAGCGAAAACAGGGATAAGCCCCAGTACTTC	CASSENRDKPQYF
TRBD1	TRBJ2-7	-	TRBV29-1	TGCAGCAGTCAAACGACAGGGGAAGACGAGCAGTACTTC	CSSQTTGEDEQYF
-	TRBJ1-1	once	TRBV10-3	TGTGCCATCAGTGAGTCGGTAGGGACTCAAATCGCCGGGGACACTGAAGCTTTCTTT	CAISESVGTQIAGDTEAFF
-	TRBJ2-1	-	TRBV10-3	TGTGCCATCGGGGGGGGCCAATACAATGAGCAGTTCTTC	CAIGGGQYNEQFF
-	TRBJ2-1	-	TRBV29-1	TGCAGCGTAACGGGAGATTACAATGAGCAGTTCTTC	CSVTGDYNEQFF
-	TRBJ1-2	few	TRBV2	TGTGCCAGCAGTGAAGCAACGGGGAGGGACAACTATGGCTACACCTTC	CASSEATGRDNYGYTF
-	TRBJ1-2	few	TRBV10-3	TGTGCCATCAGGCTCCATAACAGGGAGGGCTACACCTTC	CAIRLHNREGYTF
-	TRBJ1-1	many	TRBV27	TGTGCCAGCAGTCCTACCCTCCGACACGGGCACACTGAAGCTTTCTTT	CASSPTLRHGHTEAFF
-	TRBJ1-1	many	TRBV12-3/TRBV12-4	TGTGCCAGCAGTTTAAGCAGGAGTGAAGCTTTCTTT	CASSLSRSEAFF
-	TRBJ2-7	-	TRBV15	TGTGCCACCAGCAGAGATCACTCCGCAGGGCTGACCTACGAGCAGTACTTC	CATSRDHSAGLTYEQYF
TRBD2	TRBJ2-7	many	TRBV4-2	TGTGCCAGCAGTCGAGGACTAGCGGGGGGGGGTACCTACGAGCAGTACTTC	CASSRGLAGGGTYEQYF
TRBD1	TRBJ1-1	once	TRBV29-1	TGCAGCGTGGAAGGACAGGTGAACACTGAAGCTTTCTTT	CSVEGQVNTEAFF
TRBD1	TRBJ2-1	-	TRBV7-6	TGTGCCAGCAGCCTCAGGGCGTTTGGACAGGGGAACAATGAGCAGTTCTTC	CASSLRAFGQGNNEQFF
-	TRBJ1-2	-	TRBV9	TGTGCCAGCACCGAGGGCCGGAGCTATGGCTACACCTTC	CASTEGRSYGYTF
-	TRBJ2-1	-	TRBV6-1	TGTGCCAGCAACACATGGGGGAGCAATGAGCAGTTCTTC	CASNTWGSNEQFF
-	TRBJ2-3	-	TRBV24-1	TGTGCCACCAGTGCATCGGGCGGGTCCCCCACAGATACGCAGTATTTT	CATSASGGSPTDTQYF
-	TRBJ1-2	few	TRBV2	TGTGCCAGCGTTTCGGGCTCGACTGCTAACTATGGCTACACCTTC	CASVSGSTANYGYTF
-	TRBJ2-7	-	TRBV30	TGTGCCTGGAGTGGGGGAGGTAGATACGAGCAGTACTTC	CAWSGGGRYEQYF
TRBD2	TRBJ2-3	-	TRBV2	TGTGCCAGCAGTGGGGAGGGTACCCCCACAGATACGCAGTATTTT	CASSGEGTPTDTQYF
-	TRBJ2-5	-	TRBV10-3	TGTGCCATCAGTTCCCAGATCAAGGAGACCCAGTACTTC	CAISSQIKETQYF
-	TRBJ1-1	-	TRBV9	TGTGCCAGCAGGTCCCCGACTGCAGCGAACACTGAAGCTTTCTTT	CASRSPTAANTEAFF
-	TRBJ2-2	many	TRBV5-1	TGCGCCAGCAGCTTTGGTGGGGCGACCGGGGAGCTGTTTTTT	CASSFGGATGELFF
-	TRBJ1-6	-	TRBV2	TGTGCCAGCAGTGATCGGGGGACAAATTCACCCCTCCACTTT	CASSDRGTNSPLHF
-	TRBJ1-1	-	TRBV27	TGTGCCAGCAGTTGGGGAGGGGTGGGCACTGAAGCTTTCTTT	CASSWGGVGTEAFF
TRBD2	TRBJ2-2	-	TRBV15	TGTGCCACCAGCAGAGATTGGGGGGGAGCCGGGGAGCTGTTTTTT	CATSRDWGGAGELFF
TRBD1	TRBJ2-3	-	TRBV25-1	TGTGCCAGCAGTGAGGACAGGGTCACAGGTACGCAGTACTTT	CASSEDRVTGTQYF
TRBD2	TRBJ2-3	-	TRBV7-9	TGTGCCAGCAGCTGGGGACTAGCGGGAGTCGTAGATACGCAGTATTTT	CASSWGLAGVVDTQYF
-	TRBJ2-6	few	TRBV27	TGTGCCAGCAGTTTAGGTCAGTCTGGGGCCAACGTCCTGACTTTC	CASSLGQSGANVLTF
-	TRBJ1-2	-	TRBV24-1	TGTGCCACCAGTGATATCAGGGGATATGGCTACACCTTC	CATSDIRGYGYTF
TRBD2	TRBJ2-7	many	TRBV7-2	TGTGCCAGCAGCTGGACTAGCGGGGGGGTCGAGCAGTACTTC	CASSWTSGGVEQYF
TRBD2	TRBJ2-2	few	TRBV27	TGTGCCAGCAGTGGCGGGGGGGCGGCCGGGGAGCTGTTTTTT	CASSGGGAAGELFF
TRBD1	TRBJ1-2	-	TRBV20-1	TGCAGTGCTCAAAACAGGGGGGACTATGGCTACACCTTC	CSAQNRGDYGYTF
TRBD2	TRBJ2-1	many	TRBV29-1	TGCAGTCTCGGTGGGGGGGGCAATGAGCAGTTCTTC	CSLGGGGNEQFF
-	TRBJ1-2	-	TRBV19	TGTGCCAGTAAGCGTCTTGGGACGGGCGGCTACACCTTC	CASKRLGTGGYTF
-	TRBJ1-3	many	TRBV24-1	TGTGCCACCAGTGATTGGGACGGAAACACCATATATTTT	CATSDWDGNTIYF
TRBD1	TRBJ2-7	-	TRBV9	TGTGCCAGCAGCGCCGAACCCGGGACAGTCTACGAGCAGTACTTC	CASSAEPGTVYEQYF
-	TRBJ2-1	many	TRBV7-2	TGTGCCAGCAGCTTAGCCTGGGCCAGCGATGAGCAGTTCTTC	CASSLAWASDEQFF
-	TRBJ2-2	many	TRBV24-1	TGTGCCACCAGTGATCCCGGAGATACAGGGTATCCCGGGGAGCTGTTTTTT	CATSDPGDTGYPGELFF
-	TRBJ1-6	many	TRBV20-1	TGCAGTGCTAGATTTGGGGGCCCGGGTAATTCACCCCTCCACTTT	CSARFGGPGNSPLHF
-	TRBJ2-2	-	TRBV10-1	TGCGCCAGCAGTGAGAAAGCGTCGACCGGGGAGCTGTTTTTT	CASSEKASTGELFF
-	TRBJ1-1	-	TRBV10-3	TGTGCCATCAGTGAAGAAGTAAACAGCCAGAACGATGAAGCTTTCTTT	CAISEEVNSQNDEAFF
-	TRBJ2-1	-	TRBV13	TGTGCCAGCAGCTTAGGCCTGAATGAGCAGTTCTTC	CASSLGLNEQFF
-	TRBJ2-5	many	TRBV7-6	TGTGCCAGCAGAGCAGGGTTGGAAGAGACCCAGTACTTC	CASRAGLEETQYF